Sequencing of this T cell receptor (beta chain) was carried out in a study of blood T cell repertoires in COVID-19. This CDR3 has 14 residues. Germline loops: CDR1 SNHLY, CDR2 FYNNEI. V shed 4 bases and J 7 bases; nucleotides not matched to a gene: 7. This clone was detected only a few times. TCRdb's table, derived via immunoSEQ multiplex PCR, lists solely in-frame clones and lacks some. The sample lists over 200,000 clones; around 80% were seen once. The V gene is TRBV2, the J gene TRBJ2-3; 8 bases align to TRBD2. The specimen sequenced was peripheral blood. The receptor comes from a man aged 35-49 years with acute or convalescent COVID-19. CDR3 sequence: CASSALAAINTQYF. The CDR3 DNA sequence: TGTGCCAGCAGTGCACTAGCGGCAATTAATACGCAGTATTTT. The variable domain in full, completed from reference TRBV2 and TRBJ2-3, reads EPEVTQTPSHQVTQMGQEVILRCVPISNHLYFYWYRQILGQKVEFLVSFYNNEISEKSEIFDDQFSVERPDGSNFTLKIRSTKLEDSAMYFCASSALAAINTQYFGPGTRLTVL.